This TCR beta chain was retrieved from a study of beta chain features in type 1 diabetes. Findings and caveats of the study: In all four CD4+ subsets, TCRB CDR3 length was significantly, moderately reduced in type 1 diabetes.

As regards this clone: Its matching antigen is unknown.

The entirety of the isolated RNA underwent reverse transcription, so expressed TCRB transcripts were sequenced. The average output of naive, central memory and regulatory T cell samples was roughly 3.6 million reads. The method was immunoSEQ multiplex PCR; TCRdb's version includes in-frame clones alone and lacks a portion of them. Among 100,000 to 150,000 clones listed, 17% were seen once. Based on CD45RO/CCR7/CD25/CD127/CD95/CD27, CD4+ regulatory, stem cell-like memory, naive and central memory cells were sorted. The sample comprised central memory CD4+ T cells from blood. This receptor was obtained from a young man with type 1 diabetes.

In nucleotides, the CDR3 is TGTGCCAGCAGCTTAGGCGGACGGCTTGAAAAACTGTTTTTT. It encodes CASSLGGRLEKLFF. The chain combines TRBV7-2 with TRBJ1-4; D is ambiguous. Between the trimmed V and J ends, which lost 1 base and 7 bases, there was a span of 10 bases. This CDR3 contains 14 residues. CDR1 is SGHTA and CDR2 is FQGNSA in the germline V gene.